This is a list of T cell receptor beta chains from one sample in a study of response to subunit inactivated influenza vaccine. MiXCR was run by TCRdb on the RT-PCR reads, yielding one entry per CDR3 protein. The profile shows about 700,000 distinct CDR3 sequences, around 14% of them singletons. Sample: PBMCs from blood, taken approximately 15 days before vaccination. These receptors were obtained from a man aged 45-60 years who received an inactivated influenza vaccine. CDR3s include the opening cysteine and the closing phenylalanine or tryptophan. D genes are given only for firm matches. Rows give clone size only sometimes, using once, few, many, or a class for an expanded clone.

cdr3_nt | cdr3_aa | d_call | j_call | v_call | clone_size
TGTGCCAGCTCAACGACAGAGTATAGCAATCAGCCCCAGCATTTT | CASSTTEYSNQPQHF | - | TRBJ1-5 | TRBV18 | -
TGTGCCAGCAGCTTATTAGGCACGCAAGAGACCCAGTACTTC | CASSLLGTQETQYF | - | TRBJ2-5 | TRBV7-9 | -
TGTGCCAGCAGCTTAGGCGCCCCCCCGACCTCCTACGAGCAGTACTTC | CASSLGAPPTSYEQYF | - | TRBJ2-7 | TRBV7-2 | -
TGCAGTGCTAGGTTACTCGGGCCGGATACGCAGTATTTT | CSARLLGPDTQYF | - | TRBJ2-3 | TRBV20-1 | many
TGTGCCAGCAGCCAAGACTACCGGACAGGGTATCAGCCCCAGCATTTT | CASSQDYRTGYQPQHF | TRBD1 | TRBJ1-5 | TRBV4-2 | -
TGTGCCAGCAGTTTGGGGGGCGGAGGTCGTGGAGATACGCAGTATTTT | CASSLGGGGRGDTQYF | - | TRBJ2-3 | TRBV6-5 | -
TGTGCCAGCAGCCGACGGAAAACAGCTATAAACCAAGAGACCCAGTACTTC | CASSRRKTAINQETQYF | - | TRBJ2-5 | TRBV3-1 | -
TGTGCCAGCAGAGAGACTAGCGGGGTGGGCTACGAGCAGTACTTC | CASRETSGVGYEQYF | TRBD2 | TRBJ2-7 | TRBV28 | few
TGTGCCAGCAGCGTAGATCCGCTGGCCGGGGAGCTGTTTTTT | CASSVDPLAGELFF | - | TRBJ2-2 | TRBV9 | many
TGCAGCGTTGAAAAGACAGGGGGCTTAGGCTACGAGCAGTACTTC | CSVEKTGGLGYEQYF | TRBD1 | TRBJ2-7 | TRBV29-1 | few
TGCAGCGTTGAAGGGGACCGCACAGATACGCAGTATTTT | CSVEGDRTDTQYF | - | TRBJ2-3 | TRBV29-1 | few
TGTGCTAGCAGCTTTGCCAGTTCCGGGGAGCTGTTTTTT | CASSFASSGELFF | - | TRBJ2-2 | TRBV7-7 | -
TGCAGCGTTGGGAAAGGATGGAACACTGAAGCTTTCTTT | CSVGKGWNTEAFF | - | TRBJ1-1 | TRBV29-1 | few
TGTGCCAGCAGCTTAGTTTTTAAGGGGGAGCTGTTTTTT | CASSLVFKGELFF | - | TRBJ2-2 | TRBV11-2 | -
TGCGCCAGCAGCCAAGACGACAGAAACTATGGCTACACCTTC | CASSQDDRNYGYTF | - | TRBJ1-2 | TRBV4-3 | many